This T cell receptor beta chain was identified in a study of T cell repertoires in cytomegalovirus infection. Looking at the study overall: Public signatures in TCR beta pointed to CMV infection and matching HLA type. Broader study findings: HLA-C-restricted TCR beta clonotypes specific for CMV led the ex vivo response. Identification of carriers of CMV plus the relevant HLA was achieved through cumulative public TCR beta family frequency.

TCRdb ran MiXCR on the reads and lists one entry per CDR3 protein. Among tens of thousands of distinct CDR3 sequences listed, 20% to 25% were seen once. This clonotype was detected many times. Its antigen is undetermined. The sequence was collected from a human donor in good health (CMV status not recorded). Some clones in this sample may be carry-over from other donors' samples. Sequenced here: CD8+ T cells from cultured PBMCs, sampled from culture after CMV antigen stimulation.

The CDR3 DNA is TGCGCCAGCAGCCAAACAGGGGGCCTACAATCCAATCAGCCCCAGCATTTT. Translating it yields CASSQTGGLQSNQPQHF. The chain carries TRBV4-3 and TRBJ1-5, with TRBD1 matching 9 bases. V lost 2 bases to trimming and J lost 3 bases; unmatched junction nucleotides: 8. Germline lookup yields CDR1 LGHNA and CDR2 YSLEER. This CDR3 is built from 17 residues.